The entry that follows covers one T cell receptor beta chain sequence. In terms of age and location, participants ranged from about 18 to 95 years and lived in about 25 US areas. In Cohort 3, a recovered donor had either two negative PCRs, clearance, or symptom resolution. This sample was taken from a study of blood T cell repertoires in COVID-19. Study-level background: Collection of acute and convalescent COVID-19 samples took place in the United States, Italy and Spain.

Assay used: immunoSEQ multiplex PCR; TCRdb lists only in-frame clones, some missing. Of hundreds of thousands of clones in the sample, roughly 90% were seen once. Per the germline V gene, CDR1 is MGHRA and CDR2 is YSYEKL. The length of the CDR3 is 15 residues. Unmatched junction bases numbered 12, after V lost 4 bases and J lost 10 bases. The sequenced sample was PBMCs or T cells enriched from blood (not recorded which). V is TRBV4-1 and J is TRBJ1-1; TRBD1 agrees at 10 bases. This clonotype was obtained from a woman aged 25 to 39 who had recovered from COVID-19. The CDR3 is CASSPTGGDRPGAFF. The CDR3 bases are TGCGCCAGCAGCCCGACAGGGGGCGATCGGCCAGGAGCTTTCTTT.